The 20 T cell receptor beta chains below all came from one sample that was sequenced in a study of shared clonotypes between healthy human individuals. Generated by immunoSEQ multiplex PCR, the TCRdb table keeps only in-frame clones and is missing some. The top ten hold roughly a tenth of the sample, which has roughly 300,000 clones, 73% seen once. The sequenced sample was memory CD4+ T cells sorted from blood. Subset given: CD45RA-negative fraction. These receptors all come from a man under 40 in good health.

The gene calls are TRBV29-1 and TRBJ1-2, with a weak D call TRBD1 (6 bases). V gave up 7 bases and J gave up 4 bases, with 13 bases separating them. The CDR3 loop spans 12 amino acids. CDR1 SQVTM and CDR2 ANQGSEA come from the germline V gene. The CDR3 DNA sequence: TGCAGCGCCTTTACAGGGATCTATGGCTACACCTTC. Its translation: CSAFTGIYGYTF.

The chain uses TRBV4-3 and TRBJ2-3; the match to TRBD2 covers 8 bases. J gave up 3 bases and V 4 bases, and 6 bases lay outside the gene matches. The CDR3 is 15 residues long. Germline CDR1 LGHNA, CDR2 YSLEER. The CDR3 region has the DNA TGCGCCAGCAGCCTCCTGACGGGAGGGACAGATACGCAGTATTTT. This encodes CASSLLTGGTDTQYF.

There are a few counts of this clone. The rearrangement joins TRBV28 to TRBJ1-4; TRBD1 might be the D (5 bases). This CDR3 is 12 amino acids long. The V gene's germline CDR1 is MDHEN and CDR2 SYDVKM. V was pared by 7 bases and J by 5 bases, with 8 bases between. The CDR3 spells CASTQGNEKLFF. Written as DNA, the CDR3 is TGTGCCAGCACTCAGGGCAATGAAAAACTGTTTTTT.

The chain has TRBV5-1 and TRBJ2-2; no clear D. The V gene's germline CDR1 is SGHRS and CDR2 YFSETQ. CDR3 size: 16 residues. Trimming took 4 bases from V and 5 from J, leaving 18 bases between them. The CDR3 protein is CASSQRRVDRTGELFF. The DNA for the CDR3 is TGCGCCAGCAGCCAACGTCGTGTAGATAGGACCGGGGAGCTGTTTTTT.

The gene calls are TRBV14 and TRBJ2-5, with TRBD2 matching 15 bases. V shed 3 bases and J 5 bases; nucleotides not matched to a gene: 7. This CDR3 is 17 amino acids long. Per the germline V gene, CDR1 is SGHDN and CDR2 is FVKESK. The CDR3 spells CASSQIPGLAGGETQYF. DNA for the CDR3: TGTGCCAGCAGCCAGATCCCGGGACTAGCGGGAGGTGAGACCCAGTACTTC.

This chain links TRBV4-1 with TRBJ2-2; TRBD2 aligns across 12 bases. V trimming: 1 base; J trimming: 6 bases; junction bases outside the gene matches: 3. The germline gives CDR1 MGHRA, CDR2 YSYEKL. The CDR3 runs to 16 residues. The CDR3 DNA sequence: TGCGCCAGCAGCCAAGGACTAGCGGGAGTTTCCGGGGAGCTGTTTTTT. It specifies CASSQGLAGVSGELFF.

J is TRBJ2-7 and V is TRBV18; 7 bases agree with TRBD1. J was trimmed by 5 bases and V by 4 bases; bases with no gene match: 8. Germline CDR1 is KGHSH and CDR2 is LQKENI. There are 14 residues in the CDR3. The CDR3 coding sequence is TGTGCCAGCTCACAAAGCCGGGACAGCAACGAGCAGTACTTC. This translates into CASSQSRDSNEQYF. The full variable domain, with the rest looked up from reference TRBV18 and TRBJ2-7, is NAGVMQNPRHLVRRRGQEARLRCSPMKGHSHVYWYRQLPEEGLKFMVYLQKENIIDESGMPKERFSAEFPKEGPSILRIQQVVRGDSAAYFCASSQSRDSNEQYFGPGTRLTVT.

The chain couples TRBV19 to TRBJ1-5; 8 bases line up with TRBD1. The V segment lost 8 bases and the J segment 4 bases; nucleotides outside the gene matches: 10. Germline V gene data show CDR1 as LNHDA and CDR2 as SQIVND (reference sequence). This CDR3 spans 15 amino acids. The CDR3 region is CASVTGVGRNQPQHF. The CDR3 DNA follows: TGTGCCAGTGTGACAGGGGTCGGGAGAAATCAGCCCCAGCATTTT.

The table lists this clone with a few counts. This chain connects TRBV29-1 to TRBJ1-2; D is uncertain. The CDR3 totals 14 residues. Germline V gene data show CDR1 as SQVTM and CDR2 as ANQGSEA. Trimming pared 4 bases from V and 3 bases from J, leaving 15 bases between. In DNA form, the CDR3 reads TGCAGCGTTGTTTTGGCGGGGTCCGACTATGGCTACACCTTC. Amino acids: CSVVLAGSDYGYTF.

The rearrangement links TRBV5-8 to TRBJ2-3; 7 bases map to TRBD1. The V gene's germline CDR1 is SGHTS and CDR2 YDEGEE. Trimming cost V 3 bases and J 4 bases; bases outside gene matches: 5. The CDR3 covers 14 residues. The CDR3 DNA is TGTGCCAGCAGCTATAGAACAGGGGCAGATACGCAGTATTTT. Protein sequence: CASSYRTGADTQYF.

This clone was seen more than once but under ten times. The J gene is TRBJ1-1, the V gene TRBV29-1; D is ambiguous. The V gene lost 2 bases and the J gene lost 8 bases, with 9 bases spanning the gap. In germline, CDR1 is SQVTM, CDR2 ANQGSEA. This CDR3 spans 11 amino acids. The CDR3 is CSVEMDLEAFF. For the CDR3, the DNA is TGCAGCGTTGAAATGGACCTAGAAGCTTTCTTT.

This clone was seen a handful of times. The gene calls are TRBV5-4 and TRBJ1-5, with TRBD1 identical over 7 bases. The CDR3 length is 15 residues. The V segment lost 0 bases and the J segment 6 bases; nucleotides outside the gene matches: 6. From germline, CDR1 is SGHNT and CDR2 YYREEE (reference sequence). The CDR3 here is CASSLASQGGQPQHF. CDR3 nucleotides: TGTGCCAGCAGCTTGGCCTCCCAGGGGGGTCAGCCCCAGCATTTT. Full variable domain (rest looked up from reference TRBV5-4 and TRBJ1-5): ETGVTQSPTHLIKTRGQQVTLRCSSQSGHNTVSWYQQALGQGPQFIFQYYREEENGRGNFPPRFSGLQFPNYSSELNVNALELDDSALYLCASSLASQGGQPQHFGDGTRLSIL.

The chain uses TRBV29-1 and TRBJ1-1, with D unclear. Trimming pared 4 bases from V and 4 bases from J, leaving 13 bases between. This CDR3 has 13 residues. Germline CDR1 reads SQVTM; CDR2 reads ANQGSEA. The DNA for the CDR3 is TGCAGCGTTGCTGGTCCGGCCCTCACTGAAGCTTTCTTT. It codes for CSVAGPALTEAFF.

The chain carries TRBV6-1 and TRBJ1-2; D unresolved. Germline CDR1 is MNHNS and CDR2 is SASEGT. V dropped 7 bases and J dropped 1 base, with 4 bases sitting between them. The CDR3 has 11 amino acids. CDR3 in amino acids: CASTLNYGYTF. The DNA for the CDR3 is TGTGCCAGCACCCTTAACTATGGCTACACCTTC.

The chain joins TRBV9 to TRBJ2-2; D remains unclear. V gave up 0 bases and J gave up 7 bases, with 7 bases separating them. CDR1 and CDR2 (germline): SGDLS, YYNGEE. The CDR3 runs to 13 residues. The CDR3 DNA reads as TGTGCCAGCAGCGTAGCCCCACACGGGGAGCTGTTTTTT. Its protein product is CASSVAPHGELFF.

Comment on this clone: Other nucleotide sequences in the sample specify the same CDR3. The rearrangement links TRBV5-1 to TRBJ2-5; 8 bases fit TRBD2. The CDR3 totals 15 residues. Per the germline V gene, CDR1 is SGHRS and CDR2 is YFSETQ. V lost 0 bases, J lost 3 bases, and 4 bases stayed unmatched. CDR3 region: CASSLGGTREETQYF. The CDR3 nucleotides are TGCGCCAGCAGCTTGGGAGGGACTAGAGAAGAGACCCAGTACTTC.

Only a few counts were recorded for this clone. The chain has TRBV25-1 and TRBJ1-2; D perhaps matches TRBD1 (5 bases). Per germline, CDR1 MGHDK and CDR2 SYGVNS. Trimming removed 6 bases from V and 4 bases from J, with 15 bases in between. This CDR3 is 14 amino acids long. This CDR3 is CASSPQGDRYGYTF. In nucleotides, the CDR3 is TGTGCCAGCAGCCCCCAGGGAGATCGCTATGGCTACACCTTC.

V and J are TRBV28 and TRBJ2-5, with D tentatively TRBD2 (6 bases). The CDR3 contains 17 residues. Germline values: CDR1 MDHEN, CDR2 SYDVKM. The V gene lost 4 bases and the J gene lost 6 bases, with 24 bases spanning the gap. The CDR3 spells CASSSAGRGSVVKTQYF. DNA of the CDR3: TGTGCCAGCAGTTCGGCCGGTCGGGGGAGTGTCGTGAAGACCCAGTACTTC.

The rearrangement uses TRBV5-1 and TRBJ2-5; 8 bases align to TRBD2. V gave up 0 bases and J gave up 5 bases; unmatched junction bases: 6. The CDR3 sequence is 15 residues long. Germline V lookup: CDR1 SGHRS, CDR2 YFSETQ. The CDR3 here is CASSLASSGSETQYF. CDR3 nucleotide sequence: TGCGCCAGCAGCTTGGCCTCTAGCGGGTCGGAGACCCAGTACTTC.

This clone was recorded a few times. V is TRBV2 and J is TRBJ2-2, with 7 bases identical to TRBD2. Unmatched junction bases numbered 11, after V lost 6 bases and J lost 13 bases. Germline CDR1 is SNHLY and CDR2 is FYNNEI. The CDR3 length is 13 residues. The CDR3 sequence is CASRASREVGLFF. CDR3 nucleotides: TGTGCCAGCAGAGCTTCCCGGGAGGTGGGGCTGTTTTTT. The variable domain in full, with the rest retrieved from reference TRBV2 and TRBJ2-2, is EPEVTQTPSHQVTQMGQEVILRCVPISNHLYFYWYRQILGQKVEFLVSFYNNEISEKSEIFDDQFSVERPDGSNFTLKIRSTKLEDSAMYFCASRASREVGLFFGEGSRLTVL.